The entry that follows covers one TCR beta chain sequence. Intraepithelial and lamina propria lymphocytes were isolated from graft specimens. The data originate from a study of graft-versus-host responses after intestinal transplantation. This table comes from immunoSEQ multiplex PCR, and its TCRdb copy is limited to in-frame clones, with some not included. Among 8,000 to 10,000 clones listed, approximately 86% were seen once. The CDR3 consists of 13 residues. Germline V CDR1 and CDR2: SGHVT, SQSDAQ. With 5 bases removed from V and 3 bases from J, the gap between germline ends came to 10 bases. The chain uses TRBV7-4 and TRBJ1-2, with D uncertain. The clonotype was recovered from a human patient who received an intestinal transplant, so some T cells may come from the graft donor. The sequencing here drew on ileum tissue, taken around 760 days after intestinal transplantation. The CDR3 bases are TGTGCCAGCAGCGGTAACACCTACTATGGCTACACCTTC. Translating gives CASSGNTYYGYTF. The complete variable domain, with remaining parts taken from reference TRBV7-4 and TRBJ1-2, reads GAGVSQSPRYKVAKRGRDVALRCDSISGHVTLYWYRQTLGQGSEVLTYSQSDAQRDKSGRPSGRFSAERPERSVSTLKIQRTEQGDSAVYLCASSGNTYYGYTFGSGTRLTVV.